This T cell receptor (beta chain) is drawn from a study of brain T cells in children with intractable seizures. TCRdb keeps only in-frame clones here, not all; method: immunoSEQ multiplex PCR. Counted here are under 150,000 clones, under 95% occurring once; the ten biggest clones make up under 4.5%. Sequencing was performed on peripheral blood, taken at surgery. This TCR derives from a boy younger than two with hemimegalencephaly and intractable seizures.

CDR3 nucleotide sequence: TGTGCCAGCAGCGCCGGGGCGGGGAACTACAATGAGCAGTTCTTC. Protein: CASSAGAGNYNEQFF. V usage is TRBV9 and J usage is TRBJ2-1, with D possibly matching TRBD2 (6 bases). From germline, CDR1 is SGDLS and CDR2 YYNGEE. This CDR3 comprises 15 residues. V gave up 3 bases and J gave up 3 bases, with 13 bases separating them.